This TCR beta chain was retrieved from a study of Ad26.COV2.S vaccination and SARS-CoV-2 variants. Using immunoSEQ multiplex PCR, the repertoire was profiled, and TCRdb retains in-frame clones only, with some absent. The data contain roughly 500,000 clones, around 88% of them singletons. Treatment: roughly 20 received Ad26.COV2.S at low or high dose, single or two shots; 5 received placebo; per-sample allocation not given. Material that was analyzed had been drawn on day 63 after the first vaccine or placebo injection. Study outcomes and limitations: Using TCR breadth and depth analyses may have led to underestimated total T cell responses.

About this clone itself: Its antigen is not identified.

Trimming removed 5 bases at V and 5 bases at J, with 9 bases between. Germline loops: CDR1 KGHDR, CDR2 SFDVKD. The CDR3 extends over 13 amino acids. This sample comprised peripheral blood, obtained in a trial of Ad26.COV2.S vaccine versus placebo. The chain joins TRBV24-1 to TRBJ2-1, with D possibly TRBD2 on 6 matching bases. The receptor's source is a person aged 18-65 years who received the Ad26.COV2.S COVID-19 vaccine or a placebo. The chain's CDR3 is CATSGRGDNEQFF. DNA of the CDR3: TGTGCCACCAGTGGCCGCGGGGACAATGAGCAGTTCTTC.